This T cell receptor (beta chain) stems from a study of blood T cells in healthy people across ages. The study, taken as a whole, reports: Observed TCR beta diversity showed a strong correlation with the percentage of naive T cells as measured by flow cytometry. Investigators treated diversity estimates from one million T cells as underestimates.

V gave up 7 bases and J gave up 7 bases, with 21 bases separating them. The CDR3 totals 15 residues. The germline V gene has CDR1 SGHRS and CDR2 YFSETQ. The use of a sample-barcoded 5' primer and a J-beta primer mix characterized a second PCR of roughly 7 to 12 cycles. TCRdb re-called the 5' RACE reads with MiXCR, one entry per CDR3 protein. This table holds approximately 670,000 distinct CDR3 sequences, around 43% found once. Of note for this clonotype: Antigen unknown.

Sequenced sample: blood. This receptor was taken from a man of 80 years or more in good health. This sequence joins TRBV5-1 and TRBJ2-1; weak D call: TRBD1 (6 bases). For the CDR3, the DNA is TGCGCCAGCCTCATACTTCCGGGACAAGGGAATGAGCAGTTCTTC. Translated: CASLILPGQGNEQFF.